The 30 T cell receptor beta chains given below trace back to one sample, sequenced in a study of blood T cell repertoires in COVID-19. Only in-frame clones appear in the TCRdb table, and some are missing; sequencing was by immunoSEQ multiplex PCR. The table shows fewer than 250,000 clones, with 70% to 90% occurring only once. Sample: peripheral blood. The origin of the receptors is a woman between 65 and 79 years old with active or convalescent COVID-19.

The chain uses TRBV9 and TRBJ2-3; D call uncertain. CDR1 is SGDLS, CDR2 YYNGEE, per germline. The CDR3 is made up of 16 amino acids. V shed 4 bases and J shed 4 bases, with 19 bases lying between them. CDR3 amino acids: CASSPWARIDADTQYF. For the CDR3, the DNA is TGTGCCAGCAGCCCCTGGGCAAGAATAGACGCAGATACGCAGTATTTT.

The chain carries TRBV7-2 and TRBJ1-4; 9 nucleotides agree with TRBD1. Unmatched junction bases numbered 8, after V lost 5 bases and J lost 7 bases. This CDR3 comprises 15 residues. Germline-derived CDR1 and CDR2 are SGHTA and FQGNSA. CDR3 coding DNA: TGTGCCAGCAGCAGAACAGGGGGCGGAGGTGAAAAACTGTTTTTT. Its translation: CASSRTGGGGEKLFF.

As DNA, the CDR3 is TGTGCCAGCAGTCGGGGACAGGGCCCACGAAGCGAGACCCAGTACTTC. Its protein is CASSRGQGPRSETQYF. The V gene is TRBV28, the J gene TRBJ2-5, with TRBD1 matching over 9 bases. This CDR3 spans 16 amino acids. Germline CDR1 reads MDHEN; CDR2 reads SYDVKM. V shed 5 bases and J 5 bases; nucleotides not matched to a gene: 12.

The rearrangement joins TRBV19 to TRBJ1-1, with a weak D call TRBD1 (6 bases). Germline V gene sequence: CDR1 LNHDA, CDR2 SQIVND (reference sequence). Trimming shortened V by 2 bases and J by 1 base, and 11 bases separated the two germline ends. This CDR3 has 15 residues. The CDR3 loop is CASSILGAPNTEAFF. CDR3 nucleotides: TGTGCCAGTAGTATATTGGGGGCCCCGAACACTGAAGCTTTCTTT.

The CDR3 protein is CASSLLGQGLYEQYF. DNA of the CDR3: TGCGCCAGCAGCTTGTTGGGACAGGGTCTGTACGAGCAGTACTTC. This chain uses TRBV5-1 with TRBJ2-7; 9 bases fit TRBD1. The length of the CDR3 is 15 residues. The V and J ends lost 1 base and 4 bases, in that order; junction bases with no gene match: 6. Germline V gives CDR1 SGHRS, CDR2 YFSETQ.

The CDR3 here is CASSQEGLVHVEQYF. Written as DNA, the CDR3 is TGTGCCAGCAGCCAAGAGGGACTAGTTCATGTGGAGCAGTACTTC. This rearrangement joins TRBV3-1 (or the pseudogene TRBV3-2) to TRBJ2-7; 8 positions match TRBD2. J gave up 7 bases and V 0 bases, and 8 bases lay outside the gene matches. This CDR3 region has 15 residues. From germline, CDR1 is LGHDT and CDR2 YNNKEL (reference sequence).

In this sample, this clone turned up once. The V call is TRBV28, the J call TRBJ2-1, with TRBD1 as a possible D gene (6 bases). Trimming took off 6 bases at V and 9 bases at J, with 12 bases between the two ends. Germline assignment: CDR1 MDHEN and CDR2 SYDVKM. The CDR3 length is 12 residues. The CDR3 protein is CASSQGMAEQFF. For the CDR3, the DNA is TGTGCCAGCAGCCAGGGGATGGCTGAGCAGTTCTTC.

The CDR3 reads CASSWGGGTNTDTQYF. CDR3 DNA sequence: TGTGCCAGCAGCTGGGGTGGTGGGACTAACACAGATACGCAGTATTTT. J is TRBJ2-3 and V is TRBV13; 7 nucleotides align to TRBD2. The CDR3 covers 16 residues. Germline V CDR1 and CDR2: PRHDT, FYEKMQ (reference sequence). Trimming cost V 4 bases and J 2 bases; bases outside gene matches: 9.

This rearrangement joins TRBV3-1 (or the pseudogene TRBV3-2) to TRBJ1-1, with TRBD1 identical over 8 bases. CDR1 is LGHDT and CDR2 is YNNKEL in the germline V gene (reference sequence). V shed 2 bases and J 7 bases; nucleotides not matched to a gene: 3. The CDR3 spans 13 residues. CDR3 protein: CASSQNRGNEAFF. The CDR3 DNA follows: TGTGCCAGCAGCCAAAACAGGGGGAATGAAGCTTTCTTT.

The CDR3 loop is CASSLDSSGNTIYF. CDR3 bases: TGCGCCAGCAGCTTGGACAGCTCTGGAAACACCATATATTTT. The chain couples TRBV5-1 to TRBJ1-3; D not certain. V was shortened by 0 bases and J by 0 bases, with 4 bases between the two germline ends. The CDR3 runs 14 residues. CDR1 and CDR2 from the germline V gene are SGHRS and YFSETQ.

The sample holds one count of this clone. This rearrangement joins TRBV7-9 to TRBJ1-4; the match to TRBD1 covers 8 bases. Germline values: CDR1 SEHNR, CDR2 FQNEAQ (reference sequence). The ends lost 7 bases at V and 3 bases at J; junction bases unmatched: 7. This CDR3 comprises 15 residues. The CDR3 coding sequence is TGTGCCAGCACCGACAGGGGACAGCCTAATGAAAAACTGTTTTTT. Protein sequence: CASTDRGQPNEKLFF.

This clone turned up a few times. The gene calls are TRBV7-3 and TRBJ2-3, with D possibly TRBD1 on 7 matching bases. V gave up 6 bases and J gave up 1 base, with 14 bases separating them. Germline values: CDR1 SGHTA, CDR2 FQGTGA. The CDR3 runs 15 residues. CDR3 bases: TGTGCCAGCAGTTCCGGGGGACAGCGCACAGATACGCAGTATTTT. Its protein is CASSSGGQRTDTQYF.

The CDR3 sequence: CASSSWTGNYGYTF. DNA for the CDR3: TGTGCCAGCAGCTCTTGGACAGGGAACTATGGCTACACCTTC. The J gene is TRBJ1-2, the V gene TRBV7-2; TRBD1 matches at 8 bases. The V and J ends lost 4 bases and 2 bases, in that order; junction bases with no gene match: 3. The CDR3 runs to 14 residues. Germline lookup yields CDR1 SGHTA and CDR2 FQGNSA.

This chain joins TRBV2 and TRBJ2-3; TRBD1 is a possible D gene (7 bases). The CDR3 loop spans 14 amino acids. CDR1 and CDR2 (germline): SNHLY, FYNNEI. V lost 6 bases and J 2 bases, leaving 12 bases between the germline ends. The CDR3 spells CASRGGQITDTQYF. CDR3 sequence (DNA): TGTGCCAGCAGGGGGGGACAGATCACAGATACGCAGTATTTT. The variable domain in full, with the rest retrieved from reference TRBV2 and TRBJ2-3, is EPEVTQTPSHQVTQMGQEVILRCVPISNHLYFYWYRQILGQKVEFLVSFYNNEISEKSEIFDDQFSVERPDGSNFTLKIRSTKLEDSAMYFCASRGGQITDTQYFGPGTRLTVL.

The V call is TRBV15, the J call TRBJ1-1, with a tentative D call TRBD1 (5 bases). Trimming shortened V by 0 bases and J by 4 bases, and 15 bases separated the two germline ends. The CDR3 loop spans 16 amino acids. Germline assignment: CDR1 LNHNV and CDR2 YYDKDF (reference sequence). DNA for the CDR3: TGTGCCACCAGCAGAGATCGGCGGGGGGGTCGCACTGAAGCTTTCTTT. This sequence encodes CATSRDRRGGRTEAFF.

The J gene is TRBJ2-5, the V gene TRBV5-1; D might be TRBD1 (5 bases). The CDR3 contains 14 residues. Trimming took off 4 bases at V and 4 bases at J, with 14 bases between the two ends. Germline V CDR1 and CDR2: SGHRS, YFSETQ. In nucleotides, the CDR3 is TGCGCCAGCAGCCCGCCTCAGGGAAGAGAGACCCAGTACTTC. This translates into CASSPPQGRETQYF.

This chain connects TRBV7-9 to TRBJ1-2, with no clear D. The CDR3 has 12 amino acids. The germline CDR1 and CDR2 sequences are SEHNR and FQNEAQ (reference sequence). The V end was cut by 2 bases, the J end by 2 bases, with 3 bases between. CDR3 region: CASSLQNYGYTF. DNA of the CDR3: TGTGCCAGCAGCTTACAGAACTATGGCTACACCTTC.

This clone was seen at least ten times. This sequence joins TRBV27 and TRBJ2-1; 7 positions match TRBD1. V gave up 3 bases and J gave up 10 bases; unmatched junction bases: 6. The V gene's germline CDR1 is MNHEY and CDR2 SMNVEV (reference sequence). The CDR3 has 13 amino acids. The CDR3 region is CASSFSLTGEQFF. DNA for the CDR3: TGTGCCAGCAGTTTTTCCTTGACAGGGGAGCAGTTCTTC.

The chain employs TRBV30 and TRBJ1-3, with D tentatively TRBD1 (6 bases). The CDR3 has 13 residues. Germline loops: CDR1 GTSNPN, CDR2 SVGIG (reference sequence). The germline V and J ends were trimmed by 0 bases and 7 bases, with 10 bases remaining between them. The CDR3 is CAWSVARGNTIYF. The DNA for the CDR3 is TGTGCCTGGAGTGTAGCCAGGGGTAACACCATATATTTT.

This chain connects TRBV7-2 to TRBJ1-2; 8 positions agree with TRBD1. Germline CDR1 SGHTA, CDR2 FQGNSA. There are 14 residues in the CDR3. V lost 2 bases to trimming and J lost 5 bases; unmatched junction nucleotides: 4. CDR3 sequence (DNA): TGTGCCAGCAGCTTACAGGGGGCGCCGTATGGCTACACCTTC. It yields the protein CASSLQGAPYGYTF.

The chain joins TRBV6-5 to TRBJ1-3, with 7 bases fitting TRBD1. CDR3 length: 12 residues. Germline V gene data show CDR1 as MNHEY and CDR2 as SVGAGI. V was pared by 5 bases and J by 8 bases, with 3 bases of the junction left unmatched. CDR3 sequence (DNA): TGTGCCAGCAGTAGCCAGGGGGACACCATATATTTT. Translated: CASSSQGDTIYF.

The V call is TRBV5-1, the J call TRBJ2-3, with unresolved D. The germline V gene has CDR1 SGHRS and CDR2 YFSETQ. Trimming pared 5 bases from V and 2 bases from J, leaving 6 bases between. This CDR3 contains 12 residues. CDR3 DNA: TGCGCCAGCAGGCAGTACACAGATACGCAGTATTTT. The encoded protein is CASRQYTDTQYF.

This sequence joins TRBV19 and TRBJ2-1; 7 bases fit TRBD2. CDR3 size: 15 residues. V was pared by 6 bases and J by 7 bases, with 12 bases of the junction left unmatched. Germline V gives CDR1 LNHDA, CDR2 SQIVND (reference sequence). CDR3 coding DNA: TGTGCCAGTAGCTTCCGGGACTATAGGGTTAATGAGCAGTTCTTC. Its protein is CASSFRDYRVNEQFF.

In DNA, the CDR3 is TGTGCCAGCTCCCCGGTACGGGGGGAGTCTGGGGCCAACGTCCTGACTTTC. Protein product: CASSPVRGESGANVLTF. The chain combines TRBV18 with TRBJ2-6, with 7 positions matching TRBD2. Per germline, CDR1 KGHSH and CDR2 LQKENI. With V trimmed by 6 bases and J by 1 base, 9 bases remained unmatched. The CDR3 has 17 residues.

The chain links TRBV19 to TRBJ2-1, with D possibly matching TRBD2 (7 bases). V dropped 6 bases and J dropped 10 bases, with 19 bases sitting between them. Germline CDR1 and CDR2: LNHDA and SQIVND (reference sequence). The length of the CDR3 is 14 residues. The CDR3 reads CASRRGTTRAEQFF. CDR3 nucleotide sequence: TGTGCCAGTAGAAGGGGGACTACCAGGGCGGAGCAGTTCTTC.

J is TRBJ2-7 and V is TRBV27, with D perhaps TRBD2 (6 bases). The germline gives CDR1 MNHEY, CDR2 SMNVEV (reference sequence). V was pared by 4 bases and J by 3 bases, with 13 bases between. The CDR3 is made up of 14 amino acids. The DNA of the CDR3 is TGTGCCAGCAGTTGGAGGGGAGCCGACTACGAGCAGTACTTC. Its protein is CASSWRGADYEQYF.

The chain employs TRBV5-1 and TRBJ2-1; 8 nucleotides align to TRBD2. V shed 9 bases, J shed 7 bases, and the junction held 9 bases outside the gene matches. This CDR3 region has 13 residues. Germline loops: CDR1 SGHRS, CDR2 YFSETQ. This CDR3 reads CATRREVDNEQFF. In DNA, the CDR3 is TGCGCCACCCGGCGGGAGGTCGATAATGAGCAGTTCTTC.

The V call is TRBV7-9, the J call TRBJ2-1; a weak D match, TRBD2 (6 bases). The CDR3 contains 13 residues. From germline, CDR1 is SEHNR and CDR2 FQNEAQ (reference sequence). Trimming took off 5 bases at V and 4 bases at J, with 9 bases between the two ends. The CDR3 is CASSGGNYNEQFF. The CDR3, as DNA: TGTGCCAGCAGCGGAGGGAATTACAATGAGCAGTTCTTC.

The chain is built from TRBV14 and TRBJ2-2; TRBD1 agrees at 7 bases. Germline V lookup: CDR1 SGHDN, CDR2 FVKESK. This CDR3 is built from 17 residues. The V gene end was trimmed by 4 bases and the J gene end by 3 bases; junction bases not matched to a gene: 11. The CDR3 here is CASSLFHRDSYTGELFF. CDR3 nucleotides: TGTGCCAGCAGCCTATTTCACCGGGACAGCTACACCGGGGAGCTGTTTTTT.

The CDR3 loop reads CASSLALTSGSSYEQYF. CDR3 in DNA: TGTGCCAGCAGCTTGGCCCTTACTAGCGGGAGTTCCTACGAGCAGTACTTC. This sequence joins TRBV5-8 and TRBJ2-7; 11 bases match TRBD2. The V and J ends lost 0 bases and 1 base, in that order; junction bases with no gene match: 6. Per germline, CDR1 SGHTS and CDR2 YDEGEE. The CDR3 extends over 17 amino acids.